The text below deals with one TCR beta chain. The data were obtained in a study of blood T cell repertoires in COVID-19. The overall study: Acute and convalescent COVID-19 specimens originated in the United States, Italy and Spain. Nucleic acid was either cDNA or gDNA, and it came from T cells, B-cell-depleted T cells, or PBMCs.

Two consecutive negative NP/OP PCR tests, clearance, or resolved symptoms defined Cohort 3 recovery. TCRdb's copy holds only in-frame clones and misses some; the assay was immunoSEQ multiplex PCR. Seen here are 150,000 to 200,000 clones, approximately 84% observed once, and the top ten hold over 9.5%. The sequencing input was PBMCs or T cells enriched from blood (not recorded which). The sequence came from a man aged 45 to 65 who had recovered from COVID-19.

The CDR3 region is CASSGEAGGPSYNEQFF. The CDR3 DNA sequence: TGTGCCAGCAGCGGGGAGGCGGGGGGGCCCTCCTACAATGAGCAGTTCTTC. The chain uses TRBV9 and TRBJ2-1, with TRBD2 identical over 9 bases. The CDR3 has 17 amino acids. Germline CDR1 is SGDLS and CDR2 is YYNGEE. The junction had 7 bases not matched to a gene; V was cut back by 3 bases and J by 0 bases.